The 9 T cell receptor beta chains given below trace back to one sample, sequenced in a study of T cell changes during pregnancy in multiple sclerosis. The table came from immunoSEQ multiplex PCR; TCRdb's copy has only in-frame clones and leaves some out. The data show more than 45,000 clones, 90% to 95% seen once. Specimen: CD4+ T cells from peripheral blood mononuclear cells, collected in the second trimester of pregnancy. The receptor set was obtained from a female donor with multiple sclerosis, enrolled in a pregnancy study.

The chain uses TRBV7-2 and TRBJ1-2; 7 bases line up with TRBD1. V gave up 5 bases and J gave up 4 bases; unmatched junction bases: 10. This CDR3 has 15 residues. CDR1 and CDR2 (germline): SGHTA, FQGNSA. As DNA, the CDR3 is TGTGCCAGCAGCCGTCCAGGGGGGCGGGTCTATGGCTACACCTTC. Its translation: CASSRPGGRVYGYTF.

The V and J genes are TRBV27 and TRBJ1-6; maybe TRBD1 (5 bases). This CDR3 comprises 13 residues. The germline V gene has CDR1 MNHEY and CDR2 SMNVEV (reference sequence). The V end was cut by 2 bases, the J end by 13 bases, with 12 bases between. The CDR3 here is CASSLENRTPLHF. CDR3 nucleotides: TGTGCCAGCAGTTTAGAAAACAGGACCCCCCTCCACTTT.

The chain links TRBV5-4 to TRBJ1-1, with D tentatively TRBD1 (6 bases). Germline assignment: CDR1 SGHNT and CDR2 YYREEE (reference sequence). Trimming removed 3 bases at V and 2 bases at J, with 20 bases between. This CDR3 region has 17 residues. The CDR3 DNA sequence: TGTGCCAGCAGCTCCGGACTTGGACAGATAGACAACACTGAAGCTTTCTTT. It encodes CASSSGLGQIDNTEAFF.

Only one count was recorded for this clone. The CDR3 region has the DNA TGTGCCATCAGTGAGAATGAGGGCGGGGGCACTGAAGCTTTCTTT. It yields the protein CAISENEGGGTEAFF. The chain links TRBV10-3 to TRBJ1-1, with D maybe TRBD1 (5 bases). The germline gives CDR1 ENHRY, CDR2 SYGVKD. The CDR3 is 15 residues long. Deletions cut 2 bases from V and 4 bases from J, with 14 bases between.

This chain uses TRBV2 with TRBJ1-1; D is unresolved. CDR1 is SNHLY, CDR2 FYNNEI, per germline. The V and J ends lost 3 bases and 2 bases respectively, with 7 bases between them. The CDR3 length is 13 residues. DNA of the CDR3: TGTGCCAGCAGTGAGTCAGTCAACACTGAAGCTTTCTTT. Amino acid sequence: CASSESVNTEAFF.

This clone occurred once. V and J are TRBV4-3 and TRBJ1-5; TRBD1 matches 7 bases. CDR3 length equals 16 residues. Germline CDR1 reads LGHNA; CDR2 reads YSLEER. V lost 0 bases and J lost 6; bases outside the gene matches: 8. CDR3 loop: CASSQDPGRGSQPQHF. Here the CDR3 DNA reads TGCGCCAGCAGCCAAGATCCGGGCAGGGGGTCTCAGCCCCAGCATTTT.

This CDR3 is CAISAYGQGNTEAFF. CDR3 nucleotide sequence: TGTGCCATCAGTGCCTACGGACAGGGGAACACTGAAGCTTTCTTT. The V call is TRBV10-3, the J call TRBJ1-1; 8 bases are shared with TRBD1. Germline CDR1 is ENHRY and CDR2 is SYGVKD. The CDR3 has 15 amino acids. J lost 1 base, V lost 4 bases, and 5 bases had no gene match.

The chain has TRBV7-6 and TRBJ2-5; TRBD1 matches at 9 bases. V was clipped by 4 bases and J by 5 bases; unmatched bases: 11. Germline V gives CDR1 SGHVS, CDR2 FNYEAQ. The CDR3 has 16 residues. DNA for the CDR3: TGTGCCAGCAGCTCACAGGGGGCCGGAACCAGGGAGACCCAGTACTTC. Amino acids: CASSSQGAGTRETQYF. The variable domain in full, with the rest retrieved from reference TRBV7-6 and TRBJ2-5, is GAGVSQSPRYKVTKRGQDVALRCDPISGHVSLYWYRQALGQGPEFLTYFNYEAQQDKSGLPNDRFSAERPEGSISTLTIQRTEQRDSAMYRCASSSQGAGTRETQYFGPGTRLLVL.

The V and J genes are TRBV4-1 and TRBJ1-2; TRBD1 agrees at 10 bases. Trimming at V came to 3 bases and at J to 3 bases, leaving 7 bases not matched to a gene. The length of the CDR3 is 16 residues. Looked up from germline, CDR1 is MGHRA and CDR2 is YSYEKL. The CDR3 loop reads CASSQGWDRGDYGYTF. The CDR3 coding sequence is TGCGCCAGCAGCCAGGGATGGGACAGGGGAGACTATGGCTACACCTTC.